The clone carrying this T cell receptor beta chain occurred once. Antigen specificity is unknown. Some clones are missing from TCRdb's copy, which holds only in-frame ones; the method was immunoSEQ multiplex PCR. The data hold some 250,000 clones, with approximately 86% observed a single time. It was the roughly 110-subject validation cohort, separate from the approximately 700-subject first cohort, to which the donors belonged. This sample was taken from a study of cytomegalovirus exposure and HLA in healthy donors. Findings of the study overall: The authors listed 180 or so TCR beta chains as cytomegalovirus-associated. Reports described diagnosis of cytomegalovirus status by the classifier as highly specific and sensitive.

Per germline, CDR1 SGDLS and CDR2 YYNGEE. This CDR3 contains 12 residues. With 3 bases removed from V and 11 bases from J, the gap between germline ends came to 14 bases. The receptor was isolated from a woman aged 30 to 39 in good health and CMV-seropositive. Sequenced material: PBMCs. The chain recombines TRBV9 with TRBJ2-5, with D perhaps TRBD1 (5 bases). CDR3 in amino acids: CASSAGAADQYF. DNA of the CDR3: TGTGCCAGCAGCGCTGGGGCAGCAGATCAGTACTTC.